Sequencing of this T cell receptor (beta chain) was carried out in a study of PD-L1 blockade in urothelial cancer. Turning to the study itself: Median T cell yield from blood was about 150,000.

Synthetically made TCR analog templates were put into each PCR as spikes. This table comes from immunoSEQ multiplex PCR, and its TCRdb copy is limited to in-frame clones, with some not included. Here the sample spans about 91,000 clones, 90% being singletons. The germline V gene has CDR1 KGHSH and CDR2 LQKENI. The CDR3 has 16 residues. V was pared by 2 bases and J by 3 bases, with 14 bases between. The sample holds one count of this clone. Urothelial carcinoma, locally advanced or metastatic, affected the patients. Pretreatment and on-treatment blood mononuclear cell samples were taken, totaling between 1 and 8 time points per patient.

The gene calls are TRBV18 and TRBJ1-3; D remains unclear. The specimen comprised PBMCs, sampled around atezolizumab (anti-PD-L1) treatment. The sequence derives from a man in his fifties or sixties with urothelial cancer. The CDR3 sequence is CASSPVPLVYGNTIYF. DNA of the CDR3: TGTGCCAGCTCACCAGTCCCTTTAGTTTATGGAAACACCATATATTTT.